These 24 T cell receptor beta chains came from one sample sequenced in a study of blood T cell repertoires in COVID-19. TCRdb keeps only in-frame clones here, not all; method: immunoSEQ multiplex PCR. The profile shows about 50,000 clones, around 87% of them singletons. Sequencing was done on a sample of peripheral blood. These receptors were taken from an elderly woman with COVID-19, enrolled during active disease.

The chain is built from TRBV4-1 and TRBJ1-2; D unclear. From germline, CDR1 is MGHRA and CDR2 YSYEKL. The CDR3 is made up of 12 amino acids. V was trimmed by 3 bases and J by 3 bases, leaving 5 bases between them. This chain's CDR3 is CASSHADYGYTF. The CDR3 region has the DNA TGCGCCAGCAGCCACGCGGACTATGGCTACACCTTC.

The V call is TRBV18, the J call TRBJ2-3, with a weak D call TRBD1 (5 bases). Trimming took 2 bases from V and 2 from J, leaving 11 bases between them. The CDR3 consists of 15 residues. Germline V gene sequence: CDR1 KGHSH, CDR2 LQKENI. CDR3 in amino acids: CASSPSTAITDTQYF. The CDR3 coding sequence is TGTGCCAGCTCACCATCGACAGCCATCACAGATACGCAGTATTTT. The whole variable domain, filled in from reference TRBV18 and TRBJ2-3, reads NAGVMQNPRHLVRRRGQEARLRCSPMKGHSHVYWYRQLPEEGLKFMVYLQKENIIDESGMPKERFSAEFPKEGPSILRIQQVVRGDSAAYFCASSPSTAITDTQYFGPGTRLTVL.

This rearrangement joins TRBV6-5 to TRBJ1-2; D unclear. Germline CDR1 is MNHEY and CDR2 is SVGAGI. The CDR3 extends over 15 amino acids. Trimming cost V 6 bases and J 2 bases, with 16 bases left between them. As DNA, the CDR3 is TGTGCCAGCAGCGGGGATCCCCGACGGAACTATGGCTACACCTTC. This gives the protein CASSGDPRRNYGYTF.

The chain couples TRBV7-8 to TRBJ1-1; maybe TRBD1 (6 bases). Deletions cut 5 bases from V and 1 base from J, with 17 bases between. CDR1 SGHVS and CDR2 FQNEAQ come from the germline V gene. The CDR3 extends over 16 amino acids. The CDR3 sequence is CASSLVRGGGNTEAFF. The CDR3 bases are TGTGCCAGCAGCCTCGTCAGGGGAGGGGGGAACACTGAAGCTTTCTTT.

The J gene is TRBJ2-1, the V gene TRBV30; 10 bases are shared with TRBD2. CDR3 length: 19 amino acids. The germline gives CDR1 GTSNPN, CDR2 SVGIG (reference sequence). Trimming took 2 bases from V and 0 from J; bases not matched to a gene: 13. The CDR3 coding sequence is TGTGCCTGGAGTTCGAGGCTAGCGGGGGCCTCGAGCTCCTACAATGAGCAGTTCTTC. This codes for CAWSSRLAGASSSYNEQFF.

This clone has more than one count but fewer than ten. V and J are TRBV19 and TRBJ1-5, with TRBD1 identical over 8 bases. With 5 bases clipped from V and 6 bases from J, the junction kept 9 bases outside the gene matches. CDR1 is LNHDA, CDR2 SQIVND, per germline (reference sequence). There are 15 residues in the CDR3. The CDR3 DNA is TGTGCCAGTAGTCATACGGCAGGGGGCCGTCAGCCCCAGCATTTT. This sequence encodes CASSHTAGGRQPQHF.

CDR3 DNA: TGTGCCAGTAGCTGGGGACTAGCGGGGGCAACGAACACCGGGGAGCTGTTTTTT. This gives the protein CASSWGLAGATNTGELFF. V and J are TRBV19 and TRBJ2-2, with TRBD2 matching over 14 bases. This CDR3 comprises 18 residues. The trim removed 6 bases at V and 0 bases at J, leaving 6 bases unmatched. CDR1 and CDR2 from the germline V gene are LNHDA and SQIVND (reference sequence).

This sequence joins TRBV6-6 and TRBJ2-7, with 7 bases matching TRBD1. After removal of 7 bases from V and 1 base from J, the junction contained 10 bases not matched to a gene. This CDR3 region has 15 residues. Germline V gene sequence: CDR1 MNHNY, CDR2 SVGAGI (reference sequence). The CDR3 protein is CASTRDGQDSYEQYF. CDR3 in DNA: TGTGCCAGCACCAGGGATGGACAGGATTCCTACGAGCAGTACTTC.

CDR3 protein: CASSPNVVQGVYGYTF. CDR3 nucleotide sequence: TGTGCCAGCTCACCAAATGTTGTACAGGGTGTCTATGGCTACACCTTC. The chain links TRBV18 to TRBJ1-2; D may be TRBD1 (6 bases). V lost 2 bases to trimming and J lost 4 bases, with 17 bases between them. Germline CDR1 and CDR2: KGHSH and LQKENI. This CDR3 comprises 16 residues.

The rearrangement uses TRBV5-1 and TRBJ2-5; 9 bases match TRBD1. CDR1 and CDR2 (germline): SGHRS, YFSETQ. V lost 4 bases to trimming and J lost 3 bases; unmatched junction nucleotides: 7. The CDR3 spans 15 residues. CDR3 protein: CASSPQTGGKETQYF. The CDR3 DNA is TGCGCCAGCAGCCCCCAGACAGGGGGAAAAGAGACCCAGTACTTC. Using reference TRBV5-1 and TRBJ2-5 for the parts outside the CDR3, the full variable domain is KAGVTQTPRYLIKTRGQQVTLSCSPISGHRSVSWYQQTPGQGLQFLFEYFSETQRNKGNFPGRFSGRQFSNSRSEMNVSTLELGDSALYLCASSPQTGGKETQYFGPGTRLLVL.

This CDR3 is CSVGGPPPYEQYF. CDR3 sequence (DNA): TGCAGCGTGGGAGGGCCTCCCCCGTACGAGCAGTACTTC. The chain employs TRBV29-1 and TRBJ2-7; 7 nucleotides line up with TRBD2. Germline-derived CDR1 and CDR2 are SQVTM and ANQGSEA. The CDR3 spans 13 residues. The J segment lost 4 bases and the V segment lost 6 bases, leaving 9 bases of the junction unmatched.

The chain recombines TRBV5-1 with TRBJ2-3, with TRBD2 identical over 10 bases. The trim removed 4 bases at V and 3 bases at J, leaving 14 bases unmatched. This CDR3 contains 18 residues. The V gene's germline CDR1 is SGHRS and CDR2 YFSETQ. The CDR3 coding sequence is TGCGCCAGCAGCCCGGGGTTACTAGCGGGGACGAGAACAGATACGCAGTATTTT. As protein: CASSPGLLAGTRTDTQYF.

This chain joins TRBV6-2 or TRBV6-3 and TRBJ1-2, with D tentatively TRBD1 (5 bases). The length of the CDR3 is 14 residues. Germline CDR1 reads MNHEY; CDR2 reads SVGEGT. V lost 2 bases and J 3 bases, leaving 10 bases between the germline ends. The CDR3 DNA reads as TGTGCCAGCAGTTACGCATCCAGGGACTATGGCTACACCTTC. Protein: CASSYASRDYGYTF.

The chain employs TRBV21-1 and TRBJ2-1; the DNA was not used to check the table's D call, TRBD1. TRBV21-1 is shown as a pseudogene. The CDR3 is 11 amino acids. The CDR3 loop is CASSRTAEQFF. CDR3 nucleotide sequence: TGTGCCAGCAGCCGGACAGCCGAGCAGTTCTTC.

The chain has TRBV30 and TRBJ1-6; 8 nucleotides line up with TRBD1. The V and J ends lost 0 bases and 9 bases, in that order; junction bases with no gene match: 4. The CDR3 consists of 14 residues. Germline lookup yields CDR1 GTSNPN and CDR2 SVGIG (reference sequence). This CDR3 reads CAWSVRQGFSPLHF. CDR3 coding DNA: TGTGCCTGGAGTGTAAGACAGGGGTTTTCACCCCTCCACTTT.

This clone appeared once. This rearrangement joins TRBV11-2 to TRBJ1-1; possibly TRBD1 for D (6 bases). The V end was cut by 5 bases, the J end by 3 bases, with 13 bases between. The CDR3 totals 14 residues. Germline V CDR1 and CDR2: SGHAT, FQNNGV. In DNA, the CDR3 is TGTGCCAGCAGCACACAGGGAGGGGACACTGAAGCTTTCTTT. It is translated as CASSTQGGDTEAFF. The full variable domain, with the rest looked up from reference TRBV11-2 and TRBJ1-1, is EAGVAQSPRYKIIEKRQSVAFWCNPISGHATLYWYQQILGQGPKLLIQFQNNGVVDDSQLPKDRFSAERLKGVDSTLKIQPAKLEDSAVYLCASSTQGGDTEAFFGQGTRLTVV.

The rearrangement links TRBV3-1 (or the pseudogene TRBV3-2) to TRBJ2-3, with 7 positions matching TRBD2. The CDR3 sequence is 15 residues long. Germline CDR1 and CDR2: LGHDT and YNNKEL (reference sequence). Trimming removed 4 bases from V and 4 bases from J; junction bases left unmatched: 8. CDR3: CASSPIAGPPDTQYF. The DNA of the CDR3 is TGTGCCAGCAGCCCCATAGCGGGCCCCCCAGATACGCAGTATTTT.

This chain uses TRBV3-1 (or the pseudogene TRBV3-2) with TRBJ1-2, with D maybe TRBD1 (6 bases). The CDR3 totals 14 residues. From germline, CDR1 is LGHDT and CDR2 YNNKEL (reference sequence). V gave up 4 bases and J gave up 2 bases, with 11 bases separating them. CDR3 sequence (DNA): TGTGCCAGCAGCCGAGGGGGGGCGAACTATGGCTACACCTTC. Translation: CASSRGGANYGYTF.

The CDR3 DNA reads TGTGCCAGCACACCCTGGGCGAACACTGAAGCTTTCTTT. The encoded protein is CASTPWANTEAFF. The rearrangement joins TRBV5-4 to TRBJ1-1; D remains unclear. Germline V lookup: CDR1 SGHNT, CDR2 YYREEE (reference sequence). Deletions cut 6 bases from V and 1 base from J, with 10 bases between. The CDR3 has 13 amino acids.

The chain employs TRBV5-1 and TRBJ1-2; 8 bases are shared with TRBD1. The CDR3 extends over 14 amino acids. Germline V CDR1 and CDR2: SGHRS, YFSETQ. V was pared by 2 bases and J by 8 bases, with 8 bases of the junction left unmatched. The CDR3 sequence: CASSFMQGARGYTF. In DNA form, the CDR3 reads TGCGCCAGCAGCTTCATGCAGGGGGCGAGGGGCTACACCTTC.

The rearrangement links TRBV19 to TRBJ1-3; TRBD1 is a possible D gene (5 bases). CDR3 length equals 15 residues. V was cut by 7 bases and J by 0 bases, with 13 bases left in between. Germline V CDR1 and CDR2: LNHDA, SQIVND (reference sequence). CDR3 bases: TGTGCCAGTACCTTCGACAGTCTCTCTGGAAACACCATATATTTT. Translating it yields CASTFDSLSGNTIYF. The variable domain in full, with the rest retrieved from reference TRBV19 and TRBJ1-3, is DGGITQSPKYLFRKEGQNVTLSCEQNLNHDAMYWYRQDPGQGLRLIYYSQIVNDFQKGDIAEGYSVSREKKESFPLTVTSAQKNPTAFYLCASTFDSLSGNTIYFGEGSWLTVV.

As regards this clone: At one boundary the junction diverges from the germline segment, which might be a read error. The genes are TRBV5-1 and TRBJ1-1; D is possibly TRBD1 (5 bases). The CDR3 runs 14 residues. Germline lookup yields CDR1 SGHRS and CDR2 YFSETQ. In DNA, the CDR3 is TGCGCCCGCAGCACATTTGGGGGGGGAGCTGAAGCTTTCTTT. Translation gives CARSTFGGGAEAFF.

The CDR3 region is CASSVSGLPFTGELFF. CDR3 in DNA: TGTGCCAGCAGCGTAAGCGGCCTCCCGTTCACCGGGGAGCTGTTTTTT. This sequence joins TRBV27 and TRBJ2-2; tentative D call: TRBD2 (5 bases). The V gene lost 6 bases and the J gene lost 4 bases, with 18 bases spanning the gap. This CDR3 has 16 residues. Germline V lookup: CDR1 MNHEY, CDR2 SMNVEV (reference sequence).

The chain's CDR3 is CASSFGTGYWDTGELFF. The DNA for the CDR3 is TGCGCCAGCAGCTTCGGGACAGGGTATTGGGACACCGGGGAGCTGTTTTTT. The rearrangement joins TRBV5-1 to TRBJ2-2, with 9 bases fitting TRBD1. CDR1 and CDR2 (germline): SGHRS, YFSETQ. J lost 3 bases, V lost 2 bases, and 8 bases had no gene match. The CDR3 is 17 amino acids.